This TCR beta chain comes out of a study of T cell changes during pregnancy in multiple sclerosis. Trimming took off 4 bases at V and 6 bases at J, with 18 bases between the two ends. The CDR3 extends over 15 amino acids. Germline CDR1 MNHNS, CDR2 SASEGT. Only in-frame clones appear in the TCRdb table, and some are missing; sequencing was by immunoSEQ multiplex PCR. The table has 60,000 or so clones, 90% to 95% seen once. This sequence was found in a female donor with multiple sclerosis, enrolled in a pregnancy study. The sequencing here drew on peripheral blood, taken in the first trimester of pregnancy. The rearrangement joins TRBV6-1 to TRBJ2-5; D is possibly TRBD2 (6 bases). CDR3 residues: CASSARLGSTQTQYF. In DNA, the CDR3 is TGTGCCAGCAGTGCCCGACTAGGGAGCACGCAGACCCAGTACTTC.